The clone carrying this T cell receptor beta chain is labeled medium-sized. The antigen remains unidentified. The sample belongs to a study of early T cells in non-severe SARS-CoV-2 infection. For the study at large: Unsorted whole-blood RNA was sequenced in bulk, leaving chains unpaired.

Findings of the study overall: The VDJdb matching leaned toward anti-spike CD8 responses and overlooked private and CD4 specificities.

Unique molecular identifiers tagged individual cDNA molecules. TCRdb reanalysed the 5' RACE reads using MiXCR and keeps one entry per CDR3 protein. Of more than 25,000 distinct CDR3 sequences in the sample, 5.5% to 6% are singletons; the top ten hold 10% to 15%. CDR1 is MNHNS and CDR2 is SASEGT in the germline V gene. The CDR3 consists of 14 residues. V was clipped by 8 bases and J by 2 bases; unmatched bases: 7. This chain joins TRBV6-1 and TRBJ2-7; 9 bases align to TRBD1. The sample comprised whole blood. The clonotype comes from an adult who was a healthcare worker with PCR-confirmed SARS-CoV-2 infection or an uninfected control (not recorded which). The CDR3 loop is CASGGTGSPYEQYF. In DNA form, the CDR3 reads TGTGCCAGCGGTGGGACAGGGTCCCCCTACGAGCAGTACTTC.